A single sample is the source of the 26 T cell receptor beta chains below, sequenced in a study of blood T cells in healthy people across ages. Through a sample-barcoded 5' primer and a J-beta primer mix, a second PCR was run for 7 to 11 cycles. TCRdb used MiXCR to reprocess the 5' RACE reads, holding one entry per CDR3 protein. The table records more than 650,000 distinct CDR3 sequences, 53% of them present only once. What was sequenced was blood. These receptors were taken from a man older than 75 in good health.

V is TRBV7-2 and J is TRBJ1-2, with 7 bases matching TRBD1. There are 13 residues in the CDR3. Germline loops: CDR1 SGHTA, CDR2 FQGNSA. V gave up 4 bases and J gave up 7 bases; unmatched junction bases: 6. CDR3 residues: CASSYDREGGYTF. The DNA of the CDR3 is TGTGCCAGCAGCTATGACAGGGAGGGTGGCTACACCTTC.

CDR3 nucleotides: TGCAGTGCTAACCAGGGACGCCTCTCCGCTGAAAAACTGTTTTTT. As protein: CSANQGRLSAEKLFF. The V and J genes are TRBV20-1 and TRBJ1-4; tentatively, D is TRBD1 (5 bases). Germline CDR1 reads DFQATT; CDR2 reads SNEGSKA (reference sequence). This CDR3 has 15 amino acids. V was trimmed by 4 bases and J by 7 bases, leaving 19 bases between them.

CDR3 sequence reads: CASGLKSEQPQHF. CDR3 nucleotides: TGTGCCAGCGGTCTGAAGAGCGAACAGCCCCAGCATTTT. The chain joins TRBV12-3 or TRBV12-4 to TRBJ1-5; no reliable D call. This CDR3 spans 13 amino acids. V dropped 8 bases and J dropped 7 bases, with 15 bases sitting between them.

J is TRBJ1-4 and V is TRBV7-6; a possible D gene is TRBD1 (5 bases). CDR3 length: 15 residues. Germline CDR1 SGHVS, CDR2 FNYEAQ. V was shortened by 5 bases and J by 0 bases, with 10 bases between the two germline ends. The CDR3 bases are TGTGCCAGCAGCCCTAGACAGCCAACTAATGAAAAACTGTTTTTT. It yields the protein CASSPRQPTNEKLFF.

V usage is TRBV2 and J usage is TRBJ1-1, with a tentative D call TRBD1 (5 bases). CDR1 is SNHLY, CDR2 FYNNEI, per germline. This CDR3 is built from 14 residues. Trimming stripped 5 bases from V and 5 bases from J, with 15 bases between. CDR3 sequence (DNA): TGTGCCAGCAGTACAGGCATAGCAGGGACTGAAGCTTTCTTT. Translated, it gives CASSTGIAGTEAFF. Based on the CDR3 plus reference TRBV2 and TRBJ1-1, the full variable domain is EPEVTQTPSHQVTQMGQEVILRCVPISNHLYFYWYRQILGQKVEFLVSFYNNEISEKSEIFDDQFSVERPDGSNFTLKIRSTKLEDSAMYFCASSTGIAGTEAFFGQGTRLTVV.

Only a few counts were recorded for this clonotype. The chain links TRBV6-5 to TRBJ2-7; no firm D call. V lost 0 bases to trimming and J lost 6 bases, with 6 bases between them. Germline CDR1 and CDR2: MNHEY and SVGAGI. This CDR3 has 12 residues. CDR3 residues: CASSYSTGEQYF. In nucleotides, the CDR3 is TGTGCCAGCAGTTACTCGACGGGCGAGCAGTACTTC.

This clonotype has just a few counts. The gene calls are TRBV12-3 or TRBV12-4 and TRBJ2-1; no definite D call. The CDR3 consists of 11 residues. Trimming removed 3 bases from V and 9 bases from J, with 6 bases in between. CDR3 nucleotide sequence: TGTGCCAGCAGTTTTACCGTTGAGCAGTTCTTC. Its protein is CASSFTVEQFF.

This sequence joins TRBV29-1 and TRBJ2-3; 10 bases are a match to TRBD2. This CDR3 contains 14 residues. Germline V gives CDR1 SQVTM, CDR2 ANQGSEA. V trimming: 4 bases; J trimming: 10 bases; junction bases outside the gene matches: 11. The CDR3 sequence: CSVAATSGPFAQYF. For the CDR3, the DNA is TGCAGCGTTGCCGCGACTAGCGGGCCCTTCGCGCAGTATTTT.

The gene calls are TRBV20-1 and TRBJ2-7; 7 bases map to TRBD1. This CDR3 contains 16 residues. V trimming: 2 bases; J trimming: 3 bases; junction bases outside the gene matches: 13. Per the germline V gene, CDR1 is DFQATT and CDR2 is SNEGSKA (reference sequence). Here the CDR3 reads CSARPPRTGTFYEQYF. In DNA form, the CDR3 reads TGCAGTGCTAGACCCCCCCGGACAGGAACATTCTACGAGCAGTACTTC.

This rearrangement joins TRBV7-6 to TRBJ2-1; TRBD2 aligns across 11 bases. CDR1 and CDR2 (germline): SGHVS, FNYEAQ. V dropped 2 bases and J dropped 7; count of bases not matched to a gene: 10. The CDR3 length is 17 residues. DNA of the CDR3: TGTGCCAGCAGCTTATGGCGGCTAGCGGGAGGCCGAAATGAGCAGTTCTTC. Protein: CASSLWRLAGGRNEQFF.

The CDR3 sequence is CASSFSTTDTQYF. The CDR3 DNA sequence: TGTGCCAGCAGCTTCAGCACCACAGATACGCAGTATTTT. V is TRBV7-9 and J is TRBJ2-3; D is ambiguous. Germline V gene data show CDR1 as SEHNR and CDR2 as FQNEAQ (reference sequence). Trimming removed 3 bases at V and 2 bases at J, with 6 bases between. This CDR3 spans 13 amino acids. Full variable domain (rest looked up from reference TRBV7-9 and TRBJ2-3): DTGVSQNPRHKITKRGQNVTFRCDPISEHNRLYWYRQTLGQGPEFLTYFQNEAQLEKSRLLSDRFSAERPKGSFSTLEIQRTEQGDSAMYLCASSFSTTDTQYFGPGTRLTVL.

This rearrangement joins TRBV5-1 to TRBJ2-7; 9 bases are shared with TRBD1. Trimming at V came to 4 bases and at J to 3 bases, leaving 5 bases not matched to a gene. The germline gives CDR1 SGHRS, CDR2 YFSETQ. The CDR3 is 14 residues long. In DNA form, the CDR3 reads TGCGCCAGCAGCAGACAGGGGGAGTTCTACGAGCAGTACTTC. Residues: CASSRQGEFYEQYF.

This chain links TRBV3-1 with TRBJ2-7; a possible D gene is TRBD2 (5 bases). V gave up 2 bases and J gave up 6 bases, with 14 bases separating them. Germline V gene sequence: CDR1 LGHDT, CDR2 YNNKEL (reference sequence). This CDR3 has 14 amino acids. The CDR3 here is CASSQTRVEVEQYF. CDR3 DNA: TGTGCCAGCAGCCAAACCCGGGTGGAGGTCGAGCAGTACTTC.

The chain recombines TRBV29-1 with TRBJ2-7, with 8 bases lining up with TRBD1. The junction had 12 bases not matched to a gene; V was cut back by 4 bases and J by 4 bases. CDR1 is SQVTM and CDR2 is ANQGSEA in the germline V gene. The CDR3 is made up of 15 amino acids. The CDR3 spells CSVGRNNRGYYEQYF. CDR3 sequence (DNA): TGCAGCGTTGGCCGCAACAACAGGGGGTATTACGAGCAGTACTTC.

The chain couples TRBV6-5 to TRBJ2-4; D uncertain. The end of the DNA aligns better with TRBJ2-7, so the J call may be wrong. CDR1 is MNHEY, CDR2 SVGAGI, per germline. The CDR3 totals 12 residues. CDR3 protein: CASIPSLSEQYF. The DNA for the CDR3 is TGTGCCAGCATCCCTTCCTTGAGCGAGCAGTACTTC.

V usage is TRBV14 and J usage is TRBJ1-4, with D unresolved. From germline, CDR1 is SGHDN and CDR2 FVKESK. Deletions cut 9 bases from V and 8 bases from J, with 19 bases between. The length of the CDR3 is 14 residues. For the CDR3, the DNA is TGTGCCAGGCGCCTGAGGCGCCCAGGCGAAAAACTGTTTTTT. Translated: CARRLRRPGEKLFF.

The chain carries TRBV7-2 and TRBJ2-3, with TRBD2 as a possible D gene (5 bases). Germline values: CDR1 SGHTA, CDR2 FQGNSA. The CDR3 runs 12 residues. V was shortened by 0 bases and J by 14 bases, with 12 bases between the two germline ends. CDR3 amino acids: CASSLAGLRAYF. The CDR3 DNA reads TGTGCCAGCAGCTTAGCAGGTCTGAGGGCGTATTTT.

This clonotype was detected only once. The V and J genes are TRBV15 and TRBJ1-5; D uncertain. Germline CDR1 LNHNV, CDR2 YYDKDF (reference sequence). V shed 4 bases and J shed 1 base, with 8 bases lying between them. The CDR3 runs 14 residues. The CDR3 spells CATSMPISNQPQHF. The CDR3 nucleotides are TGTGCCACCAGCATGCCGATAAGCAATCAGCCCCAGCATTTT.

The chain combines TRBV5-1 with TRBJ2-5; TRBD1 matches 9 bases. Germline CDR1 SGHRS, CDR2 YFSETQ. V shed 6 bases, J shed 11 bases, and the junction held 11 bases outside the gene matches. This CDR3 has 13 amino acids. CDR3 region: CASTGTGWNEQYF. The DNA of the CDR3 is TGCGCCAGCACCGGGACAGGGTGGAATGAGCAGTACTTC.

This clonotype occurred a few times. V gene TRBV3-1 combines with J gene TRBJ2-3; 10 bases line up with TRBD2. The CDR3 has 17 amino acids. Germline-derived CDR1 and CDR2 are LGHDT and YNNKEL (reference sequence). The J segment lost 14 bases and the V segment lost 4 bases, leaving 21 bases of the junction unmatched. The CDR3 nucleotides are TGTGCCAGCAGCCCCCACTTGGGAGCGGGAGGGCCCAGAGACGCGTATTTT. Translated, it gives CASSPHLGAGGPRDAYF.

J is TRBJ2-1 and V is TRBV20-1, with TRBD2 as a possible D gene (6 bases). CDR1 is DFQATT and CDR2 is SNEGSKA in the germline V gene (reference sequence). The CDR3 runs 16 residues. Between the trimmed V and J ends, which lost 3 bases and 7 bases, there was a span of 22 bases. The CDR3 coding sequence is TGCAGTGCTAGTTTCCGCGCCGCATCGGCGGGGAATGAGCAGTTCTTC. Its translation: CSASFRAASAGNEQFF.

The CDR3: CASSTRGQGYGYTF. The CDR3 region has the DNA TGTGCCAGCAGCACGCGGGGTCAGGGCTATGGCTACACCTTC. The chain uses TRBV6-1 and TRBJ1-2; possibly TRBD1 for D (5 bases). The CDR3 has 14 residues. The V gene's germline CDR1 is MNHNS and CDR2 SASEGT. Trimming cost V 6 bases and J 4 bases, with 15 bases left between them.

This clonotype has ten or more counts. The genes are TRBV24-1 and TRBJ2-1; 9 nucleotides align to TRBD2. Trimming removed 2 bases from V and 3 bases from J; junction bases left unmatched: 4. The CDR3 spans 16 residues. The V gene's germline CDR1 is KGHDR and CDR2 SFDVKD. In nucleotides, the CDR3 is TGTGCCACCAGTGATTCTCGCGGGGGGGACTACAATGAGCAGTTCTTC. It is translated as CATSDSRGGDYNEQFF.

CDR3 in DNA: TGTGCCTGCAAGGGACTAGCGGGAGCAAGTCATGAGCAGTACTTC. This gives the protein CACKGLAGASHEQYF. The J gene is TRBJ2-7, the V gene TRBV6-5; 14 bases map to TRBD2. Germline lookup yields CDR1 MNHEY and CDR2 SVGAGI. The CDR3 contains 15 residues. The ends lost 11 bases at V and 7 bases at J; junction bases unmatched: 13.

There are a few counts of this clonotype. The rearrangement joins TRBV29-1 to TRBJ1-1, with D possibly TRBD1 on 6 matching bases. Per the germline V gene, CDR1 is SQVTM and CDR2 is ANQGSEA. Deletions cut 4 bases from V and 1 base from J, with 10 bases between. CDR3 size: 13 residues. The CDR3 is CSVGGTTNTEAFF. In nucleotides, the CDR3 is TGCAGCGTTGGTGGGACAACGAACACTGAAGCTTTCTTT.

The chain joins TRBV5-6 to TRBJ2-7; no reliable D call. CDR3 length equals 16 residues. The germline gives CDR1 SGHDT, CDR2 YYEEEE. The germline V and J ends were trimmed by 0 bases and 0 bases, with 13 bases remaining between them. The CDR3: CASSLELGFASYEQYF. The DNA for the CDR3 is TGTGCCAGCAGCTTGGAGTTGGGCTTCGCCTCCTACGAGCAGTACTTC.